These 9 T cell receptor beta chains were all obtained from the same sample, sequenced in a study of CD8 T cells in ankylosing spondylitis. MiXCR, run by TCRdb on the 5' RACE reads, gives a single entry per CDR3 protein. The profile shows tens of thousands of distinct CDR3 sequences, under 13% of them singletons. The sample taken for sequencing was blood, either unsorted or a sorted T cell fraction (not recorded which). The source of these receptors is a male donor with ankylosing spondylitis or in good health (not recorded which).

The chain links TRBV30 to TRBJ2-7; 8 nucleotides match TRBD1. V shed 5 bases and J 3 bases; nucleotides not matched to a gene: 12. The length of the CDR3 is 15 residues. CDR1 GTSNPN and CDR2 SVGIG come from the germline V gene (reference sequence). The CDR3 nucleotides read TGTGCCTGGGGAACCGGGACAGGAATCGTCTACGAGCAGTACTTC. Protein product: CAWGTGTGIVYEQYF.

V is TRBV24-1 and J is TRBJ2-1; 15 bases are a match to TRBD2. CDR3 length: 15 residues. J gave up 6 bases and V 7 bases, and 3 bases lay outside the gene matches. Germline lookup yields CDR1 KGHDR and CDR2 SFDVKD. CDR3: CATRKGLAGGNEQFF. The CDR3 DNA reads TGTGCCACCAGGAAGGGACTAGCGGGAGGCAATGAGCAGTTCTTC.

The sample holds many counts of this clonotype. The rearrangement joins TRBV6-1 to TRBJ2-6, with 10 positions matching TRBD1. Germline V CDR1 and CDR2: MNHNS, SASEGT. CDR3 length equals 16 residues. With 8 bases clipped from V and 2 bases from J, the junction kept 6 bases outside the gene matches. CDR3 bases: TGTGCCAGCGCGAGCGGACAGGGGGCTGGGGCCAACGTCCTGACTTTC. Its protein product is CASASGQGAGANVLTF.

Many counts were recorded for this clonotype. The genes are TRBV5-8 and TRBJ2-2; perhaps TRBD1 as D (5 bases). The germline V gene encodes CDR1 SGHTS and CDR2 YDEGEE. The CDR3 runs to 15 residues. V shed 0 bases and J shed 4 bases, with 10 bases lying between them. In DNA form, the CDR3 reads TGTGCCAGCAGCTTGGACAGGAGTTTCACCGGGGAGCTGTTTTTT. This gives the protein CASSLDRSFTGELFF.

At least ten counts were recorded for this clonotype. The chain uses TRBV29-1 and TRBJ1-1, with D possibly matching TRBD1 (5 bases). The length of the CDR3 is 12 residues. Germline CDR1 reads SQVTM; CDR2 reads ANQGSEA. V dropped 6 bases and J dropped 5 bases, with 13 bases sitting between them. The CDR3 nucleotides read TGCAGCGTCGCCACAGGTCCAACTGAAGCTTTCTTT. Residues: CSVATGPTEAFF.

The chain couples TRBV7-9 to TRBJ2-3; D uncertain. CDR3 length equals 16 residues. CDR1 and CDR2 (germline): SEHNR, FQNEAQ (reference sequence). Trimming shortened V by 5 bases and J by 1 base, and 16 bases separated the two germline ends. The CDR3 DNA reads as TGTGCCAGCAGCCGGTCGGGCTCCCTTGGCACAGATACGCAGTATTTT. This codes for CASSRSGSLGTDTQYF. The full variable domain, in which reference TRBV7-9 and TRBJ2-3 provide the parts outside the CDR3, is DTGVSQNPRHKITKRGQNVTFRCDPISEHNRLYWYRQTLGQGPEFLTYFQNEAQLEKSRLLSDRFSAERPKGSFSTLEIQRTEQGDSAMYLCASSRSGSLGTDTQYFGPGTRLTVL.

This clonotype showed up just a few times. V and J are TRBV7-3 and TRBJ2-3; 7 positions agree with TRBD2. Germline V CDR1 and CDR2: SGHTA, FQGTGA. This CDR3 has 14 amino acids. Trimming took 5 bases from V and 6 from J; bases not matched to a gene: 8. The CDR3 is CASSVEGRGDTQYF. The CDR3, as DNA: TGTGCCAGCAGCGTGGAGGGGCGGGGGGATACGCAGTATTTT. Variable domain in full (rest from reference TRBV7-3 and TRBJ2-3): GAGVSQTPSNKVTEKGKYVELRCDPISGHTALYWYRQSLGQGPEFLIYFQGTGAADDSGLPNDRFFAVRPEGSVSTLKIQRTERGDSAVYLCASSVEGRGDTQYFGPGTRLTVL.

This clonotype was seen at least ten times. This chain links TRBV12-3 or TRBV12-4 with TRBJ2-3; D uncertain. This CDR3 comprises 11 residues. Trimming pared 3 bases from V and 9 bases from J, leaving 7 bases between. The CDR3 protein is CASSLSRTQYF. In DNA, the CDR3 is TGTGCCAGCAGTTTGTCCCGGACGCAGTATTTT.

The chain combines TRBV11-2 with TRBJ2-7, with 8 nucleotides matching TRBD2. The V segment lost 5 bases and the J segment 0 bases; nucleotides outside the gene matches: 9. In germline, CDR1 is SGHAT, CDR2 FQNNGV. CDR3 length equals 16 residues. Here the CDR3 DNA reads TGTGCCAGCAGCGGGCGGGGGACTAGAGGCTCCTACGAGCAGTACTTC. Encoded protein: CASSGRGTRGSYEQYF.